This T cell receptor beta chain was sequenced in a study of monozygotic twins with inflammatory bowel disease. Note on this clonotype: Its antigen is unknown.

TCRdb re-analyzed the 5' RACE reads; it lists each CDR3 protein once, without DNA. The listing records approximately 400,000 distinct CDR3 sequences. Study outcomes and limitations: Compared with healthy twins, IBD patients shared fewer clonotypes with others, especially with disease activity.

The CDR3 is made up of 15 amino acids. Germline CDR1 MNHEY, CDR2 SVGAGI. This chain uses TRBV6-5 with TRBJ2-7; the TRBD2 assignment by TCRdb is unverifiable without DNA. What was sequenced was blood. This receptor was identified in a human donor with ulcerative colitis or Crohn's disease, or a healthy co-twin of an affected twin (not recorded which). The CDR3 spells CASSYSRTSDYEQYF.